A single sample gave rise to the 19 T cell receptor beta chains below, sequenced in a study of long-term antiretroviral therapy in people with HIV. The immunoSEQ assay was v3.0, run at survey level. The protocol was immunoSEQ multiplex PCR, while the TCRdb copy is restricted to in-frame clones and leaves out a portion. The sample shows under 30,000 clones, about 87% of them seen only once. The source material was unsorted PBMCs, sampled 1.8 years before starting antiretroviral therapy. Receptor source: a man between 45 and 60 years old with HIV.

In DNA form, the CDR3 reads TGCGCCAGCCCCTTGTGGGACCTGACAGGGGGCGGTCAGCCCCAGCATTTT. This codes for CASPLWDLTGGGQPQHF. The rearrangement links TRBV23-1 to TRBJ1-5, with 10 bases aligning to TRBD1. TRBV23-1 belongs to the ORF category, with a function that is uncertain. V lost 8 bases and J lost 6; bases outside the gene matches: 16. The CDR3 runs to 17 residues.

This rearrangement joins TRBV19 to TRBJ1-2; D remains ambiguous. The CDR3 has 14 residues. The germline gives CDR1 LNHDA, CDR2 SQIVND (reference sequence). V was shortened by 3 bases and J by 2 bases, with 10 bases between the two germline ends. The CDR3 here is CASSIKGSNYGYTF. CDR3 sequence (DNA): TGTGCCAGTAGTATCAAGGGCTCCAACTATGGCTACACCTTC. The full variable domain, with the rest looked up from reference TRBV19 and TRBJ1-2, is DGGITQSPKYLFRKEGQNVTLSCEQNLNHDAMYWYRQDPGQGLRLIYYSQIVNDFQKGDIAEGYSVSREKKESFPLTVTSAQKNPTAFYLCASSIKGSNYGYTFGSGTRLTVV.

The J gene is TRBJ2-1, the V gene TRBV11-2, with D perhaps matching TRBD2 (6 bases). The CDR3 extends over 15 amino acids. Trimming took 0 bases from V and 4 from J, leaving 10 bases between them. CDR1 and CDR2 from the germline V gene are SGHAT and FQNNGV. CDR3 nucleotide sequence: TGTGCCAGCAGCTTAGATAGCGGACGTTACAATGAGCAGTTCTTC. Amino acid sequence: CASSLDSGRYNEQFF.

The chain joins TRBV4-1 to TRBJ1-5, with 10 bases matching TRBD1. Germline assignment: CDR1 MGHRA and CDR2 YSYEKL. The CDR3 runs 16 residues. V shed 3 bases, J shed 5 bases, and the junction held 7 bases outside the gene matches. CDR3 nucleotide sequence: TGCGCCAGCAGCCAGGCCCGCGGGACAGGGGATCAGCCCCAGCATTTT. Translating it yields CASSQARGTGDQPQHF.

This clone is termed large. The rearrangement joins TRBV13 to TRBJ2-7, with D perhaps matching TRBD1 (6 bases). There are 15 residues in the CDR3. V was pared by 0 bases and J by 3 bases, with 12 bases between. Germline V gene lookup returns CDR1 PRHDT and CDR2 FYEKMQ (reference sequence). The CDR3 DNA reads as TGTGCCAGCAGCTTAGGCCCTACAGGGAACTACGAGCAGTACTTC. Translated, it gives CASSLGPTGNYEQYF.

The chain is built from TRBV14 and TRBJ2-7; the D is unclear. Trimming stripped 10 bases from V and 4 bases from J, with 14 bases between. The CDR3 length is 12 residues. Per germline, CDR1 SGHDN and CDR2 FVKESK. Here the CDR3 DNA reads TGTGCCACCAGTTTTGGGCGATACGAGCAGTACTTC. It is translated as CATSFGRYEQYF.

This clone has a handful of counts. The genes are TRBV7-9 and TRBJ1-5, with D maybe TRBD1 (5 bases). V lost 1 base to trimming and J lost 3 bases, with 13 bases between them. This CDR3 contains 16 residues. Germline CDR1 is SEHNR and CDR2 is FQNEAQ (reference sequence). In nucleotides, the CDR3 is TGTGCCAGCAGCTTAGTGCTGGGGCCATTCAATCAGCCCCAGCATTTT. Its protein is CASSLVLGPFNQPQHF.

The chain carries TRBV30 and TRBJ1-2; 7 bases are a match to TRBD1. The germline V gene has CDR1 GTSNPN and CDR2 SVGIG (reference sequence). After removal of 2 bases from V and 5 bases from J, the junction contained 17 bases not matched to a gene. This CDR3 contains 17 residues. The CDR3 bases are TGTGCCTGGAGTCGGGGTTTAACCTCACAGGGGACTTATGGCTACACCTTC. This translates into CAWSRGLTSQGTYGYTF.

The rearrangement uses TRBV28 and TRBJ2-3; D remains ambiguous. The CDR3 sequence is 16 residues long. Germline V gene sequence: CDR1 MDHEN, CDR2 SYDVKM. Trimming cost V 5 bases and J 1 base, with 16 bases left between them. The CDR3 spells CASSLAGRPGTDTQYF. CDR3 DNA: TGTGCCAGCAGTCTCGCTGGTCGTCCCGGCACAGATACGCAGTATTTT.

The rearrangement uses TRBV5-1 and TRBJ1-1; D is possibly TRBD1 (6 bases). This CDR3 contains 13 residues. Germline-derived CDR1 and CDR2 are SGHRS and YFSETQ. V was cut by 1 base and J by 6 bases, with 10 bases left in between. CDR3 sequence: CASSLQGTPEAFF. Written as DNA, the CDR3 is TGCGCCAGCAGCTTGCAGGGGACCCCTGAAGCTTTCTTT. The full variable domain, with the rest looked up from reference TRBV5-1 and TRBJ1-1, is KAGVTQTPRYLIKTRGQQVTLSCSPISGHRSVSWYQQTPGQGLQFLFEYFSETQRNKGNFPGRFSGRQFSNSRSEMNVSTLELGDSALYLCASSLQGTPEAFFGQGTRLTVV.

The CDR3 spells CASSATQNTEAFF. The CDR3 coding sequence is TGTGCCAGCAGCGCTACACAGAACACTGAAGCTTTCTTT. The rearrangement links TRBV9 to TRBJ1-1; D gene unclear. Germline CDR1 reads SGDLS; CDR2 reads YYNGEE. The V end lost 3 bases, the J end lost 1 base, and 7 bases lay between the germline ends. This CDR3 is 13 amino acids long.

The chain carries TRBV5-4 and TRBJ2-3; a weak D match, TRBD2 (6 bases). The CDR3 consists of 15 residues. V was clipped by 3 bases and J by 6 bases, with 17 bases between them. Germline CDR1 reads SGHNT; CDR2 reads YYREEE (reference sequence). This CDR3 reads CASSSREAGRDTQYF. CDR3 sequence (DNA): TGTGCCAGCAGCTCCAGGGAGGCGGGGCGGGATACGCAGTATTTT.

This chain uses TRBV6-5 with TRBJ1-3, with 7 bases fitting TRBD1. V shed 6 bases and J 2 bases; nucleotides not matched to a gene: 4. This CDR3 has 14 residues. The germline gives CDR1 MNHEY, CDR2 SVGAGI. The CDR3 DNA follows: TGTGCCAGCAGCAGACAGGGAACTGGAAACACCATATATTTT. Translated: CASSRQGTGNTIYF.

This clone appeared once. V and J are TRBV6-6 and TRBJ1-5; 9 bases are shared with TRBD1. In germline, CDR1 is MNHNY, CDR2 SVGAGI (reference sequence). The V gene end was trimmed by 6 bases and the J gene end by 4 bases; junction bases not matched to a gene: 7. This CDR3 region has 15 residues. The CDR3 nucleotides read TGTGCCAGCAGGCACCGGACAGGGGTAAATCAGCCCCAGCATTTT. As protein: CASRHRTGVNQPQHF.

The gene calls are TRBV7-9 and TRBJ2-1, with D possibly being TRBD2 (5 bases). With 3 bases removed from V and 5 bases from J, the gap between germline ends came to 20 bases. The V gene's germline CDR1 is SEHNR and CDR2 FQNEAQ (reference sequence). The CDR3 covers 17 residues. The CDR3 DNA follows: TGTGCCAGCAGCTTTGAGGCGGAGAGGGATTTCCACAATGAGCAGTTCTTC. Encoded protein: CASSFEAERDFHNEQFF.

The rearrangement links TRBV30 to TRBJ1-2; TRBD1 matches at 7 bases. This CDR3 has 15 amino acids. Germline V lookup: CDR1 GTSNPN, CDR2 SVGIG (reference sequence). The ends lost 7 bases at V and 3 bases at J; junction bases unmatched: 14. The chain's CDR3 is CASTRTGDEYYGYTF. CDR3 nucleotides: TGTGCCTCGACCCGGACAGGCGACGAATACTATGGCTACACCTTC.

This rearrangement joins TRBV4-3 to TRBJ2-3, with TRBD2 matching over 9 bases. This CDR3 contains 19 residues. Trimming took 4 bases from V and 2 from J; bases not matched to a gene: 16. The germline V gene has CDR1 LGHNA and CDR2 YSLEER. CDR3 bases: TGCGCCAGCAGCCCTCACCCGGCGGGGGGGCGGGGAATCACAGATACGCAGTATTTT. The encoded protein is CASSPHPAGGRGITDTQYF.

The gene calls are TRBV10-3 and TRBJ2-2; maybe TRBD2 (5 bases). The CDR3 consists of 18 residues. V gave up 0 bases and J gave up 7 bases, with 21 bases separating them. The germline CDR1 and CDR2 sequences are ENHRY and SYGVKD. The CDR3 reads CAISESITASHLGGELFF. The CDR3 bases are TGTGCCATCAGTGAGTCGATTACCGCTAGCCACTTAGGCGGGGAGCTGTTTTTT.

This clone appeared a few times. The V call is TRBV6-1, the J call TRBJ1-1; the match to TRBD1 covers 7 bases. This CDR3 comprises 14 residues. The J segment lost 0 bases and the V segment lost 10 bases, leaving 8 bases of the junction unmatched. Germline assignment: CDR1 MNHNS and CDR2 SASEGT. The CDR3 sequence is CATEGQFMNTEAFF. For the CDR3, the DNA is TGTGCCACCGAGGGACAGTTCATGAACACTGAAGCTTTCTTT.